Following are 10 T cell receptor beta chains from one sample sequenced in a study of shared clonotypes between healthy human individuals. CD45RO-negative, CCR7-selected cells formed the naive CD8 fraction, which excluded terminally differentiated effector memory CD45RA+ cells. TCRdb keeps only in-frame clones here, not all; method: immunoSEQ multiplex PCR. The sample holds around 640,000 clones, about 96% seen once. Sample: naive CD8+ T cells sorted from blood. Source of these receptors: a woman in her 30s in good health.

This clone has only one observation. The rearrangement links TRBV25-1 to TRBJ1-2; tentative D call: TRBD1 (5 bases). Trimming removed 0 bases at V and 4 bases at J, with 12 bases between. Germline V CDR1 and CDR2: MGHDK, SYGVNS. The CDR3 length is 15 residues. DNA of the CDR3: TGTGCCAGCAGTGAATATGAGACAGCGTTCTATGGCTACACCTTC. This encodes CASSEYETAFYGYTF.

This chain links TRBV13 with TRBJ1-2; a weak D match, TRBD1 (6 bases). This CDR3 contains 15 residues. Germline lookup yields CDR1 PRHDT and CDR2 FYEKMQ (reference sequence). Deletions cut 5 bases from V and 5 bases from J, with 18 bases between. The CDR3 sequence is CASSEEEDSSYGYTF. CDR3 sequence (DNA): TGTGCCAGCAGCGAGGAAGAGGACAGTTCTTATGGCTACACCTTC.

V usage is TRBV7-2 and J usage is TRBJ2-3; TRBD1 agrees at 10 bases. The CDR3 spans 15 residues. V shed 5 bases and J 1 base; nucleotides not matched to a gene: 3. Germline loops: CDR1 SGHTA, CDR2 FQGNSA. The CDR3 sequence is CASSPGTGGTDTQYF. The CDR3 DNA is TGTGCCAGCAGCCCCGGGACAGGGGGCACAGATACGCAGTATTTT.

The chain joins TRBV27 to TRBJ2-5; possible D gene TRBD1, 5 bases. This CDR3 has 13 residues. With 4 bases removed from V and 1 base from J, the gap between germline ends came to 7 bases. Germline V gives CDR1 MNHEY, CDR2 SMNVEV (reference sequence). CDR3 sequence reads: CASSWQGQETQYF. CDR3 coding DNA: TGTGCCAGCAGTTGGCAGGGCCAAGAGACCCAGTACTTC.

This sequence joins TRBV5-4 and TRBJ2-3, with 8 bases matching TRBD1. V shed 5 bases, J shed 4 bases, and the junction held 9 bases outside the gene matches. The CDR3 has 15 residues. Looked up from germline, CDR1 is SGHNT and CDR2 is YYREEE (reference sequence). CDR3 in amino acids: CASRNQGAPPDTQYF. The CDR3 bases are TGTGCCAGCAGAAACCAGGGGGCGCCCCCAGATACGCAGTATTTT.

This clone was found a few times. Other DNA sequences within the sample encode an identical CDR3. The chain uses TRBV28 and TRBJ2-2; D not resolved. CDR1 is MDHEN and CDR2 is SYDVKM in the germline V gene. V dropped 4 bases and J dropped 3 bases, with 0 bases sitting between them. The CDR3 is 11 residues long. In nucleotides, the CDR3 is TGTGCCAGCAGTTACACCGGGGAGCTGTTTTTT. Translating it yields CASSYTGELFF.

The rearrangement joins TRBV4-1 to TRBJ2-1; D may be TRBD1 (5 bases). V was trimmed by 0 bases and J by 4 bases, leaving 10 bases between them. The CDR3 covers 15 residues. CDR1 is MGHRA, CDR2 YSYEKL, per germline. DNA for the CDR3: TGCGCCAGCAGCCAAGACGGCAGGGATTACAATGAGCAGTTCTTC. Amino acids: CASSQDGRDYNEQFF.

This chain uses TRBV13 with TRBJ2-7; 8 bases line up with TRBD2. Trimming removed 9 bases from V and 5 bases from J; junction bases left unmatched: 18. This CDR3 has 16 residues. Germline V CDR1 and CDR2: PRHDT, FYEKMQ (reference sequence). CDR3 coding DNA: TGTGCCAGTACCGATTGGGGAGCGGGAGAAGTGGACGAGCAGTACTTC. Translated, it gives CASTDWGAGEVDEQYF.

This chain joins TRBV15 and TRBJ2-1; D gene uncertain. The V and J ends lost 3 bases and 10 bases respectively, with 10 bases between them. This CDR3 has 12 amino acids. Germline-derived CDR1 and CDR2 are LNHNV and YYDKDF (reference sequence). CDR3 loop: CATSSQGYEQFF. CDR3 coding DNA: TGTGCCACCAGCAGCCAAGGGTACGAGCAGTTCTTC.

V is TRBV28 and J is TRBJ2-7, with D maybe TRBD1 (6 bases). Per the germline V gene, CDR1 is MDHEN and CDR2 is SYDVKM. This CDR3 region has 17 residues. Trimming cost V 2 bases and J 0 bases, with 17 bases left between them. CDR3 in amino acids: CASSLHPDRRNSYEQYF. CDR3 in DNA: TGTGCCAGCAGTTTACATCCCGACAGGAGAAACTCCTACGAGCAGTACTTC.